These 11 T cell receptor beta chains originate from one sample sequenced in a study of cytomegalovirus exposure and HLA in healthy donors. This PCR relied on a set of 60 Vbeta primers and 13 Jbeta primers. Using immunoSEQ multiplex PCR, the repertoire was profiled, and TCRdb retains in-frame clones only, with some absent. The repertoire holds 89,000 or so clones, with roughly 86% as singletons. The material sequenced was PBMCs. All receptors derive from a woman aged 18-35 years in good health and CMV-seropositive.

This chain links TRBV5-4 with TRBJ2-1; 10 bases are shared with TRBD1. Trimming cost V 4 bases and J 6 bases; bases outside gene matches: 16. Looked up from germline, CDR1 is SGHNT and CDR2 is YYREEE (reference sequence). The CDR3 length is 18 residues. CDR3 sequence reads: CASSVGPPPGQGFNEQFF. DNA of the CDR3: TGTGCCAGCAGCGTAGGCCCACCACCGGGACAGGGGTTCAATGAGCAGTTCTTC.

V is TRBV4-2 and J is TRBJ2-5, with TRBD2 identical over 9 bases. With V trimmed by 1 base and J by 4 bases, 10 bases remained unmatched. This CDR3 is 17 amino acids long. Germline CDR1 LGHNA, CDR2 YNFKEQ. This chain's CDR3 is CASSQGITSGGLETQYF. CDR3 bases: TGTGCCAGCAGCCAAGGCATCACAAGCGGGGGGTTAGAGACCCAGTACTTC.

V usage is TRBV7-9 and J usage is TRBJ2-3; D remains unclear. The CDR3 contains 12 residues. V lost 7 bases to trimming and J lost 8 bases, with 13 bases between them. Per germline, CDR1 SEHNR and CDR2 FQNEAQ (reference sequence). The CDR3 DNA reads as TGTGCCAGCACCTTGCGGTTGGGTACGCAGTATTTT. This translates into CASTLRLGTQYF.

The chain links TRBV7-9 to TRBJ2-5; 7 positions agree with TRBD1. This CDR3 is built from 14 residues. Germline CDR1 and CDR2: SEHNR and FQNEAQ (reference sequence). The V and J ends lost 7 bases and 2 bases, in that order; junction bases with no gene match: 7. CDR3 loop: CASNQWTGQETQYF. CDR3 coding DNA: TGTGCCAGCAACCAATGGACAGGTCAAGAGACCCAGTACTTC.

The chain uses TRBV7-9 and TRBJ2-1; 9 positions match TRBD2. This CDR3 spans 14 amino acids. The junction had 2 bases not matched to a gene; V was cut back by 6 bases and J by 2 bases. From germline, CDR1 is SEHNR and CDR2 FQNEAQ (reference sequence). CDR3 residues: CASRGLATYNEQFF. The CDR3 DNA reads TGTGCCAGCAGGGGACTAGCCACCTACAATGAGCAGTTCTTC.

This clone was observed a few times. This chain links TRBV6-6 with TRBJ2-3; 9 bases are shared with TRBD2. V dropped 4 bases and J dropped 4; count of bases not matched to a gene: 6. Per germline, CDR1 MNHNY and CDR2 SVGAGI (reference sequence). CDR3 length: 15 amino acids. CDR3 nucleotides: TGTGCCAGCAGTTTACTAGCGGGCTCTTCAGATACGCAGTATTTT. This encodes CASSLLAGSSDTQYF.

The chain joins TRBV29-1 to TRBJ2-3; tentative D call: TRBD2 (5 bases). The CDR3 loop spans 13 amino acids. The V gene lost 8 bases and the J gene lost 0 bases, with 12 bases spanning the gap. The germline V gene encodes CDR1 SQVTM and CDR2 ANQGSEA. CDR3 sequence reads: CSYAGTSTDTQYF. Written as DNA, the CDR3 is TGCAGCTATGCGGGTACTAGCACAGATACGCAGTATTTT.

CDR3 bases: TGTGCCAGCAGCCCTACCGCCCCTAGCGGGAGGAACAATGAGCAGTTCTTC. This codes for CASSPTAPSGRNNEQFF. The gene calls are TRBV11-3 and TRBJ2-1, with TRBD2 matching over 11 bases. CDR1 and CDR2 (germline): SGHNT, YENEEA. V gave up 5 bases and J gave up 5 bases; unmatched junction bases: 11. CDR3 length: 17 amino acids.

The CDR3 here is CAISEDGGHSNYGYTF. The CDR3 DNA follows: TGTGCCATCAGTGAGGACGGCGGACATTCTAACTATGGCTACACCTTC. The V call is TRBV10-3, the J call TRBJ1-2; D is possibly TRBD1 (5 bases). Trimming removed 2 bases at V and 0 bases at J, with 13 bases between. Germline V gives CDR1 ENHRY, CDR2 SYGVKD. The CDR3 totals 16 residues.

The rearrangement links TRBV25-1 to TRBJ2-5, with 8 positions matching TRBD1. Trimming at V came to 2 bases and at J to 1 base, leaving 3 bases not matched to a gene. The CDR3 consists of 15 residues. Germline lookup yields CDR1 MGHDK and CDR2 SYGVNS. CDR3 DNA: TGTGCCAGCAGTGAAGACAGGGGAGGCCAAGAGACCCAGTACTTC. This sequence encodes CASSEDRGGQETQYF. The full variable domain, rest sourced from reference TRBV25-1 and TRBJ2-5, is EADIYQTPRYLVIGTGKKITLECSQTMGHDKMYWYQQDPGMELHLIHYSYGVNSTEKGDLSSESTVSRIRTEHFPLTLESARPSHTSQYLCASSEDRGGQETQYFGPGTRLLVL.

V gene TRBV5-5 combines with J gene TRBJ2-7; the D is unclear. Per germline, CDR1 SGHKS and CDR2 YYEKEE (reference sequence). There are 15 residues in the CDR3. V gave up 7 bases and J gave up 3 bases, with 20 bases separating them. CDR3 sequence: CASRPPGQAGYEQYF. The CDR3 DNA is TGTGCCAGCCGCCCCCCTGGGCAGGCCGGCTACGAGCAGTACTTC.